The clone carrying this T cell receptor beta chain was counted only a few times. The template was total RNA from unfractionated whole blood. The record originates from a study of human T cells and chemical hapten exposure. The wider study: Yields of TCR per sample differed, chiefly owing to small differences in pooled library volume.

Trimming left V 2 bases short and J 6 bases short, with 10 bases between. Germline CDR1 SEHNR, CDR2 FQNEAQ (reference sequence). This CDR3 region has 14 residues. The library tagged individual cDNA molecules with unique molecular identifiers. TCRdb re-called the reads through MiXCR, storing one row per CDR3 protein. The sample has about 120,000 distinct CDR3 sequences; roughly 8.5% are singletons. The rearrangement links TRBV7-9 to TRBJ2-2; TRBD1 might be the D (6 bases). This sequence was found in a human donor in good health. Some clones in this sample may be carry-over from other donors' samples. Material for sequencing was whole blood. The CDR3 nucleotides are TGTGCCAGCAGCTTATGGGGGCGAGCCGGGGAGCTGTTTTTT. Amino acids: CASSLWGRAGELFF.